This T cell receptor (beta chain) was sequenced in a study of beta chain features in type 1 diabetes. This clone has only a few counts. CDR1 is SEHNR and CDR2 is FQNEAQ in the germline V gene (reference sequence). Trimming removed 0 bases from V and 12 bases from J; junction bases left unmatched: 5. There are 13 residues in the CDR3. The entirety of the isolated RNA underwent reverse transcription, so expressed TCRB transcripts were sequenced. The data were produced by immunoSEQ multiplex PCR, yet TCRdb's version contains in-frame clones alone and is incomplete. The table has under 950,000 clones, around a sixth seen once.

This clonotype was sampled from a woman aged 18-29 years in good health. The source material was naive CD4+ T cells from blood. The rearrangement links TRBV7-9 to TRBJ2-1; 7 bases line up with TRBD2. CDR3: CASSLAAGEVQFF. DNA of the CDR3: TGTGCCAGCAGCTTAGCGGCGGGAGAGGTGCAGTTCTTC.